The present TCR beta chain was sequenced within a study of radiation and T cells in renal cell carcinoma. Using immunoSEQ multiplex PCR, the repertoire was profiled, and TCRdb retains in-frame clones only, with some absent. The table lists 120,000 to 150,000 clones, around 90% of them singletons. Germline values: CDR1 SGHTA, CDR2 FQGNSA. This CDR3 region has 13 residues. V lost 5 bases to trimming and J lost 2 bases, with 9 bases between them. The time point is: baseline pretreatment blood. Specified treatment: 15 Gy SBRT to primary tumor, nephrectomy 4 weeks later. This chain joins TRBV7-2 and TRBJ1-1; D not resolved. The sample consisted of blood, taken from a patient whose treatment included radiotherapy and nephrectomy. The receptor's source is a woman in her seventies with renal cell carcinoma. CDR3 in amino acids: CASSRTDNTEAFF. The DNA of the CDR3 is TGTGCCAGCAGCCGGACGGACAACACTGAAGCTTTCTTT.